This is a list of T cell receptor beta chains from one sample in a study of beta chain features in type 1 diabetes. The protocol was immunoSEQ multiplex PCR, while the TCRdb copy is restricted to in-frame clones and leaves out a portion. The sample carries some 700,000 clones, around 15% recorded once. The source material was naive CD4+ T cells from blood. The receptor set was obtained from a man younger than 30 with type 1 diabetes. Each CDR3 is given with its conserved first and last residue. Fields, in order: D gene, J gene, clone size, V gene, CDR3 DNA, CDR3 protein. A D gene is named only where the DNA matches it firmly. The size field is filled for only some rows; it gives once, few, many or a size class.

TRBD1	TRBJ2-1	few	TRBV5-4	TGTGCCAGCAGTCGACAGGGCAATGAGCAGTTCTTC	CASSRQGNEQFF
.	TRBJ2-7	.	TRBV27	TGTGCCAGCAGCTCTCCGGACAGCGAGAGGTACGAGCAGTACTTC	CASSSPDSERYEQYF
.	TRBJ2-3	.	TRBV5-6	TGTGCCAGCAGCTTGTTTTCGCGCACAGATACGCAGTATTTT	CASSLFSRTDTQYF
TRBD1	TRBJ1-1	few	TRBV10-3	TGTGCCATCAGCAGGACAGGGGAAAGGGACACTGAAGCTTTCTTT	CAISRTGERDTEAFF
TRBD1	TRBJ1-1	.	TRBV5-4	TGTGCCAGCAGCCAAGACAGGGGACAGATGAACACTGAAGCTTTCTTT	CASSQDRGQMNTEAFF
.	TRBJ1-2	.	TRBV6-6	TGTGCCAGCAGTCTCGACAGCTATGGCTACACCTTC	CASSLDSYGYTF
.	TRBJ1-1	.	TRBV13	TGTGCCAGCAGCCGAGATGGGTCAACTGAAGCTTTCTTT	CASSRDGSTEAFF
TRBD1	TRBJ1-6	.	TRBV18	TGTGCCAGCTCACCCGAGACAGGGGAAAAAAATTCACCCCTCCACTTT	CASSPETGEKNSPLHF
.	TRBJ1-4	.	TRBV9	TGTGCCAGCAGCTCTTCTCGGGACCTCGGTGAAAAACTGTTTTTT	CASSSSRDLGEKLFF
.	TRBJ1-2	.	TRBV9	TGTGCCAGCAGCGAAAGTTCGAATGGCTACACCTTC	CASSESSNGYTF
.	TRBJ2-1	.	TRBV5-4	TGTGCCAGCAGCCCGCCAGGGGACAATGAGCAGTTCTTC	CASSPPGDNEQFF
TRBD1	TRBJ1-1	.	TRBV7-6	TGTGCCAGCAGCCTTGCCGACAGGGTAACTGAAGCTTTCTTT	CASSLADRVTEAFF
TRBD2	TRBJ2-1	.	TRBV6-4	TGTGCCAGCAGTGACTCTACCGGCGGGGGCAATGAGCAGTTCTTC	CASSDSTGGGNEQFF
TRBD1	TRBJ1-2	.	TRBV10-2	TGCGCCAGCAGTGAGGGACAGGTGGTCTATGGCTACACCTTC	CASSEGQVVYGYTF
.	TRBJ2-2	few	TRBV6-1	TGTGCCACCACACGAAACACCGGGGAGCTGTTTTTT	CATTRNTGELFF
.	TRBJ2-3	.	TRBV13	TGTGCCAGCAGCTTCCCCAGAAGCGGAGCCACAGATACGCAGTATTTT	CASSFPRSGATDTQYF
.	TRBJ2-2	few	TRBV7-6	TGTGCCAGCAGCTCAGTTACGAACACCGGGGAGCTGTTTTTT	CASSSVTNTGELFF
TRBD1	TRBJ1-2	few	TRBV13	TGTGCCAGCAGCTTAGCCGCCGGCAGGACAGGAAGCTATGGCTACACCTTC	CASSLAAGRTGSYGYTF
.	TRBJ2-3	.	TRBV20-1	TGCAGTGCTAGAGAAAGAGATACGCAGTATTTT	CSARERDTQYF
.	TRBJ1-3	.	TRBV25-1	TGTGCCAGCTCGCTCTCTGGAAACACCATATATTTT	CASSLSGNTIYF
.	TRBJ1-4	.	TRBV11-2	TGTGCCAGCAGCTCAACCAACCGGGCCTCGGGGGAAAAACTGTTTTTT	CASSSTNRASGEKLFF
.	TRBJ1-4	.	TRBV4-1	TGCGCCAGCAGCCAAGTTGGAGGCACCTTTAATGAAAAACTGTTTTTT	CASSQVGGTFNEKLFF
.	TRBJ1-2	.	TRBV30	TGTGCCTGGTCAACCGGGCTCTATGGCTACACCTTC	CAWSTGLYGYTF
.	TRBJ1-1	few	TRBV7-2	TGTGCCAGCAGCTTTGGGTCCCGCACTGAAGCTTTCTTT	CASSFGSRTEAFF
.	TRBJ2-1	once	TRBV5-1	TGCGCCAGCAGCTTGGCGGGGTTGGATGAGCAGTTCTTC	CASSLAGLDEQFF
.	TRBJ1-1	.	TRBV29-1	TGCAGCGTGTGGGACCTGAACACTGAAGCTTTCTTT	CSVWDLNTEAFF
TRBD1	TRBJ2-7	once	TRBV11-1	TGTGCCAGCAGCCAGCCCCAACAGGGGGCTGTCTACGAGCAGTACTTC	CASSQPQQGAVYEQYF
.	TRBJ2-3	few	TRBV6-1	TGTGCCAGCAGTGCGTCGACTGGGACGCGAAGCACAGATACGCAGTATTTT	CASSASTGTRSTDTQYF
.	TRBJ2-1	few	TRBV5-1	TGCGCCAGCAGCTTGGCAAACCCTGTCGAGAATGAGCAGTTCTTC	CASSLANPVENEQFF
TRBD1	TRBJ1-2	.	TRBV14	TGTGCCAGCAGCCAGACAGGGAACTATGGCTACACCTTC	CASSQTGNYGYTF
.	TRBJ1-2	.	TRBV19	TGTGCCAGTAGTATCCCCCGACTGGACTCCTACACCTTC	CASSIPRLDSYTF
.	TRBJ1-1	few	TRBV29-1	TGCAGCGTTGAGGAGGGGATGTACACTGAAGCTTTCTTT	CSVEEGMYTEAFF
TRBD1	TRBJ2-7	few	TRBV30	TGTGCCTGGGGGGGACAGGGAAGGTCCTACGAGCAGTACTTC	CAWGGQGRSYEQYF
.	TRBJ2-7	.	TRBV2	TGTGCCAGCAGTGAAACAGTTGATAGCTACGAGCAGTACTTC	CASSETVDSYEQYF
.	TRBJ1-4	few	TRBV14	TGTGCCAGCAGCCAGGAAGGGGCAGGGGAAAAACTGTTTTTT	CASSQEGAGEKLFF
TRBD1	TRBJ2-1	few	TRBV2	TGTGCCAGCAGGGGACAGGGGCCTGACAATGAGCAGTTCTTC	CASRGQGPDNEQFF
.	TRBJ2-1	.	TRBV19	TGTGCCAGTAGTATAGACAGGGATGCAGAGCAGTTCTTC	CASSIDRDAEQFF
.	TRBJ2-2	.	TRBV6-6	TGTGCCAGCAGTTCTGGGACCGGGGAGCTGTTTTTT	CASSSGTGELFF
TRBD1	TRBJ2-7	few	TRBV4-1	TGCGCCAGCAGCCAGTGGGGCAGACAGGGAATTCTTTCCTACGAGCAGTACTTC	CASSQWGRQGILSYEQYF
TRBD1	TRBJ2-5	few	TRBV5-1	TGCGCCAGCAGCCGGGGACAGATACAAGAGACCCAGTACTTC	CASSRGQIQETQYF
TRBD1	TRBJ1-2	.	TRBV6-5	TGTGCCAGCAGTTTCTCGGGACAGGGGGTAGGCTATGGCTACACCTTC	CASSFSGQGVGYGYTF
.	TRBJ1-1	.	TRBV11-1	TGTGCCAGCAGCCCCAACTACAGGGCAGGCACTGAAGCTTTCTTT	CASSPNYRAGTEAFF
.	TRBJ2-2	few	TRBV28	TGTGCCAGCAGTTTTCGCGGGGAGCTGTTTTTT	CASSFRGELFF
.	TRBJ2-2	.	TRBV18	TGTGCCAGCTCACCGATGGATCTCTCACCCGGGGAGCTGTTTTTT	CASSPMDLSPGELFF
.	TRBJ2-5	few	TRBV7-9	TGTGCCAGCAGCTCAGGGGGGAGAGGAGAGACCCAGTACTTC	CASSSGGRGETQYF
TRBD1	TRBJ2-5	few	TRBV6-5	TGTGCCAGCAGCCAAGGACAGGGGACCCCCAGGACCCAGTACTTC	CASSQGQGTPRTQYF
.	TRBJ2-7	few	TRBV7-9	TGTGCCAGCAGCTTAGCGGGGGGCCCTTCCTACGAGCAGTACTTC	CASSLAGGPSYEQYF
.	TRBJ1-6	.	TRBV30	TGTGCCTGGAGTAAGGACCCAGCGGGGTGGAATTCACCCCTCCACTTT	CAWSKDPAGWNSPLHF
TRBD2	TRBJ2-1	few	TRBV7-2	TGTGCCAGCAGCTCCAACGTTCTAGCGGGGAACAATGAGCAGTTCTTC	CASSSNVLAGNNEQFF
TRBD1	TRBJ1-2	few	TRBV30	TGTGCCTGGAGCGCCGGGACAGCTATAGGGGGCTACACCTTC	CAWSAGTAIGGYTF